The T cell receptor beta chain under discussion was sequenced for a study of T cell responses to AZD1222 COVID-19 vaccine. Whole-study results and caveats: Seropositive status at baseline applied to only 5 or 6 AZD1222 recipients.

Germline values: CDR1 MDHEN, CDR2 SYDVKM. The V end lost 5 bases, the J end lost 3 bases, and 8 bases lay between the germline ends. CDR3 length: 14 amino acids. On this clone itself: Its antigen remains unknown.

The assay was immunoSEQ multiplex PCR, and TCRdb's table has in-frame clones only and misses some. Of 140,000 or so clones in the sample, about 92% are singletons; the top ten hold 10% to 15%. V gene TRBV28 combines with J gene TRBJ2-6; D is unclear. The TCR sequence derives from an adult who had recovered from COVID-19. Sequenced here: peripheral blood, sampled after recovery from COVID-19. CDR3 sequence reads: CASSPENGANVLTF. For the CDR3, the DNA is TGTGCCAGCAGTCCTGAGAATGGGGCCAACGTCCTGACTTTC.